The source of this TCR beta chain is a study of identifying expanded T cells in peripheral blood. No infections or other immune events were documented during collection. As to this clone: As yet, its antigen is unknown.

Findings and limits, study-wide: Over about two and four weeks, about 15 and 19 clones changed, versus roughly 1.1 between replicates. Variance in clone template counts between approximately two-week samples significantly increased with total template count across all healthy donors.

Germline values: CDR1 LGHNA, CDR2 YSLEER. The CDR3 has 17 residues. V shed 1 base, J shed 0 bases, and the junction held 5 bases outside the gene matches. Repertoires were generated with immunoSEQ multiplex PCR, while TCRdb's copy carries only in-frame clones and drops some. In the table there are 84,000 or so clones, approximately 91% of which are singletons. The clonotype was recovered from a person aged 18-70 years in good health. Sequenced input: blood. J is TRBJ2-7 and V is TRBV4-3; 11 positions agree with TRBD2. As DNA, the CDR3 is TGCGCCAGCAGCCAAGCGACTAGCGGGGACTACTCCTACGAGCAGTACTTC. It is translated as CASSQATSGDYSYEQYF.